This TCR beta chain came from a study of CD4+ T cells in melanoma. General observations from the study: A reported correlation linked neoantigen-specific CD4+ T cells to CD8+, macrophage and B cell function. Neoantigen-specific CD4+ T cells in melanoma reportedly had diverse differentiation states.

Worth noting for this clone: Its specificity is not known.

Profiling relied on immunoSEQ multiplex PCR, and the TCRdb table lists in-frame clones only, not all of them. The sample holds some 150,000 clones; 80% to 95% are singletons and the top ten take more than 1.5%. The CDR3 is 12 amino acids. V was pared by 10 bases and J by 1 base, with 8 bases between. The V gene's germline CDR1 is SNHLY and CDR2 FYNNEI. The chain carries TRBV2 and TRBJ2-1; D is undetermined. The receptor comes from a human donor with melanoma. The CDR3 loop is CATGLSYNEQFF. The CDR3 DNA is TGTGCCACCGGGTTATCCTACAATGAGCAGTTCTTC. The variable domain in full, completed from reference TRBV2 and TRBJ2-1, reads EPEVTQTPSHQVTQMGQEVILRCVPISNHLYFYWYRQILGQKVEFLVSFYNNEISEKSEIFDDQFSVERPDGSNFTLKIRSTKLEDSAMYFCATGLSYNEQFFGPGTRLTVL.